The 20 T cell receptor beta chains listed next were all sequenced from one sample in a study of blood T cell repertoires in COVID-19. TCRdb keeps only in-frame clones here, not all; method: immunoSEQ multiplex PCR. The table has roughly 50,000 clones, 90% seen once. Sequenced sample: peripheral blood. These receptors originate from a man aged 50 or older with acute or convalescent COVID-19.

This rearrangement joins TRBV18 to TRBJ2-3; D ambiguous. Germline assignment: CDR1 KGHSH and CDR2 LQKENI. Deletions cut 2 bases from V and 2 bases from J, with 8 bases between. The CDR3 consists of 14 residues. CDR3: CASSPGVNTDTQYF. The CDR3 region has the DNA TGTGCCAGCTCACCAGGAGTCAACACAGATACGCAGTATTTT.

The chain uses TRBV10-3 and TRBJ2-3, with D perhaps matching TRBD2 (6 bases). V lost 5 bases to trimming and J lost 4 bases, with 13 bases between them. CDR3 length: 14 residues. Germline V gives CDR1 ENHRY, CDR2 SYGVKD. In DNA form, the CDR3 reads TGTGCCATCAGTAACGAGGCGGGACCAGATACGCAGTATTTT. Translation gives CAISNEAGPDTQYF.

V usage is TRBV3-1 (or the pseudogene TRBV3-2) and J usage is TRBJ2-1; 7 nucleotides agree with TRBD2. The CDR3 length is 14 residues. From germline, CDR1 is LGHDT and CDR2 YNNKEL (reference sequence). J lost 8 bases, V lost 0 bases, and 4 bases had no gene match. The CDR3 region has the DNA TGTGCCAGCAGCCAAGAGGGGCGGGAGTATGAGCAGTTCTTC. This encodes CASSQEGREYEQFF.

This chain links TRBV14 with TRBJ2-7, with a weak D call TRBD1 (6 bases). From germline, CDR1 is SGHDN and CDR2 FVKESK. Trimming took off 1 base at V and 6 bases at J, with 13 bases between the two ends. This CDR3 spans 14 amino acids. The CDR3 DNA sequence: TGTGCCAGCAGCCAAGGAAGCAACAGGGCCGAGCAGTACTTC. Encoded protein: CASSQGSNRAEQYF.

This clone has only a few counts. This chain uses TRBV10-1 with TRBJ2-7, with 12 bases that match TRBD2. The germline V gene has CDR1 WNHNN and CDR2 SYGVQD (reference sequence). V shed 10 bases and J 7 bases; nucleotides not matched to a gene: 14. The CDR3 has 15 amino acids. In nucleotides, the CDR3 is TGCGCCATCAAAGCCCGGACTAGCGGGACCTTGGAGCAGTACTTC. It codes for CAIKARTSGTLEQYF.

This clone has a handful of counts. V gene TRBV5-1 combines with J gene TRBJ2-1; 7 nucleotides agree with TRBD1. CDR3 length: 14 residues. V was pared by 4 bases and J by 9 bases, with 10 bases of the junction left unmatched. CDR1 is SGHRS and CDR2 is YFSETQ in the germline V gene. This chain's CDR3 is CASSGYGTAFEQFF. The CDR3 region has the DNA TGCGCCAGCAGCGGGTACGGGACAGCCTTTGAGCAGTTCTTC.

V usage is TRBV11-2 and J usage is TRBJ2-7, with 16 bases identical to TRBD2. The CDR3 runs to 17 residues. V shed 5 bases and J 2 bases; nucleotides not matched to a gene: 6. Germline CDR1 reads SGHAT; CDR2 reads FQNNGV. This CDR3 reads CASSHGTSGRGPYEQYF. CDR3 bases: TGTGCCAGCAGCCACGGGACTAGCGGGAGGGGCCCCTACGAGCAGTACTTC.

The V and J genes are TRBV3-1 (or the pseudogene TRBV3-2) and TRBJ1-1, with 8 bases aligning to TRBD1. The CDR3 spans 15 residues. Trimming cost V 6 bases and J 6 bases; bases outside gene matches: 12. Germline V gene data show CDR1 as LGHDT and CDR2 as YNNKEL (reference sequence). The CDR3 is CASRISTGATAEAFF. CDR3 DNA sequence: TGTGCCAGCAGGATTTCGACAGGGGCGACCGCTGAAGCTTTCTTT.

The chain has TRBV7-9 and TRBJ2-7; TRBD2 might be the D (5 bases). Germline V gene lookup returns CDR1 SEHNR and CDR2 FQNEAQ (reference sequence). The CDR3 totals 14 residues. V was pared by 2 bases and J by 10 bases, with 18 bases between. The CDR3 is CASSLKGADGIQYF. The CDR3 DNA is TGTGCCAGCAGCTTAAAGGGAGCCGACGGGATCCAGTACTTC.

V usage is TRBV2 and J usage is TRBJ1-1; tentatively, D is TRBD1 (5 bases). Trimming left V 6 bases short and J 3 bases short, with 11 bases between. This CDR3 is 13 amino acids long. The germline V gene encodes CDR1 SNHLY and CDR2 FYNNEI. The CDR3, as DNA: TGTGCCAGCAGGGAGGGGAGGTACACTGAAGCTTTCTTT. As protein: CASREGRYTEAFF.

This rearrangement joins TRBV27 to TRBJ2-1, with 8 bases that match TRBD2. With V trimmed by 3 bases and J by 8 bases, 12 bases remained unmatched. This CDR3 is built from 16 residues. CDR1 MNHEY and CDR2 SMNVEV come from the germline V gene (reference sequence). The CDR3 bases are TGTGCCAGCAGTTTCCTGCTAGCGGGTGGAATCCATGAGCAGTTCTTC. Protein product: CASSFLLAGGIHEQFF.

There are a few counts of this clone. The chain couples TRBV7-2 to TRBJ1-3, with D perhaps matching TRBD1 (6 bases). Germline-derived CDR1 and CDR2 are SGHTA and FQGNSA. The CDR3 is made up of 14 amino acids. Between the trimmed V and J ends, which lost 10 bases and 9 bases, there was a span of 22 bases. CDR3 amino acids: CAIRPTGSRGTIYF. CDR3 coding DNA: TGTGCCATTCGACCAACAGGGTCTCGCGGCACCATATATTTT.

This sequence joins TRBV7-2 and TRBJ1-6, with TRBD1 matching over 10 bases. The V segment lost 4 bases and the J segment 7 bases; nucleotides outside the gene matches: 7. The CDR3 loop spans 16 amino acids. The germline CDR1 and CDR2 sequences are SGHTA and FQGNSA. CDR3 in DNA: TGTGCCAGCAGCTCACGGCCGGGACAGGGGAATTCACCCCTCCACTTT. This encodes CASSSRPGQGNSPLHF.

CDR3 nucleotides: TGTGCCAGCAGTTATCACAGGGCGTCAAGGTACGAGCAGTACTTC. This codes for CASSYHRASRYEQYF. The chain couples TRBV6-2 or TRBV6-3 to TRBJ2-7, with D perhaps matching TRBD1 (6 bases). Germline loops: CDR1 MNHEY, CDR2 SVGEGT. CDR3 length equals 15 residues. V was cut by 3 bases and J by 4 bases, with 16 bases left in between.

The rearrangement links TRBV4-3 to TRBJ2-1; TRBD2 aligns across 10 bases. The CDR3 contains 18 residues. The V gene end was trimmed by 3 bases and the J gene end by 6 bases; junction bases not matched to a gene: 14. Germline V lookup: CDR1 LGHNA, CDR2 YSLEER. The CDR3 spells CASSQSQPRLAGINEQFF. CDR3 nucleotides: TGCGCCAGCAGCCAGTCTCAGCCCCGACTAGCGGGTATCAATGAGCAGTTCTTC.

The V and J genes are TRBV5-1 and TRBJ2-5; 11 bases map to TRBD1. The CDR3 sequence is 17 residues long. Germline trimming cut 0 bases from V and 5 bases from J; bases unmatched to any gene: 9. Per the germline V gene, CDR1 is SGHRS and CDR2 is YFSETQ. The CDR3 nucleotides are TGCGCCAGCAGCTTGGCATTTGGGACAGGGGGGGACGAGACCCAGTACTTC. Translation gives CASSLAFGTGGDETQYF. The variable domain in full, with the rest retrieved from reference TRBV5-1 and TRBJ2-5, is KAGVTQTPRYLIKTRGQQVTLSCSPISGHRSVSWYQQTPGQGLQFLFEYFSETQRNKGNFPGRFSGRQFSNSRSEMNVSTLELGDSALYLCASSLAFGTGGDETQYFGPGTRLLVL.

Concerning this clone itself: An end of the junction does not agree with germline; a read error may underlie this. J is TRBJ2-7 and V is TRBV7-2; tentatively, D is TRBD2 (6 bases). CDR1 is SGHTA, CDR2 FQGNSA, per germline. There are 16 residues in the CDR3. CDR3 in DNA: TGTGCCAGCAGCTTAGTAGGCTACACTACGACGGGGGAGCAGCACTTC. The encoded protein is CASSLVGYTTTGEQHF.

This clone was seen only a few times. The V and J genes are TRBV6-5 and TRBJ1-2; TRBD1 aligns across 8 bases. CDR3 size: 14 residues. V gave up 5 bases and J gave up 8 bases; unmatched junction bases: 10. Looked up from germline, CDR1 is MNHEY and CDR2 is SVGAGI. CDR3: CASSTDRVARGYTF. The CDR3 coding sequence is TGTGCCAGCAGTACGGACAGGGTAGCTCGGGGCTACACCTTC.

CDR3 protein: CASSITTGWSPLHF. The CDR3 DNA is TGTGCCAGTAGTATAACGACAGGCTGGTCACCCCTCCACTTT. This chain links TRBV19 with TRBJ1-6; TRBD1 might be the D (6 bases). Germline V CDR1 and CDR2: LNHDA, SQIVND (reference sequence). CDR3 size: 14 residues. The ends were cut back, 2 bases at V and 10 bases at J, with 12 bases in the middle.

CDR3 residues: CASSLASVNEQFF. CDR3 DNA: TGTGCCAGCAGCTTAGCAAGCGTCAATGAGCAGTTCTTC. This chain connects TRBV7-9 to TRBJ2-1, with D hard to call. V was trimmed by 0 bases and J by 6 bases, leaving 6 bases between them. The length of the CDR3 is 13 residues. CDR1 SEHNR and CDR2 FQNEAQ come from the germline V gene (reference sequence).